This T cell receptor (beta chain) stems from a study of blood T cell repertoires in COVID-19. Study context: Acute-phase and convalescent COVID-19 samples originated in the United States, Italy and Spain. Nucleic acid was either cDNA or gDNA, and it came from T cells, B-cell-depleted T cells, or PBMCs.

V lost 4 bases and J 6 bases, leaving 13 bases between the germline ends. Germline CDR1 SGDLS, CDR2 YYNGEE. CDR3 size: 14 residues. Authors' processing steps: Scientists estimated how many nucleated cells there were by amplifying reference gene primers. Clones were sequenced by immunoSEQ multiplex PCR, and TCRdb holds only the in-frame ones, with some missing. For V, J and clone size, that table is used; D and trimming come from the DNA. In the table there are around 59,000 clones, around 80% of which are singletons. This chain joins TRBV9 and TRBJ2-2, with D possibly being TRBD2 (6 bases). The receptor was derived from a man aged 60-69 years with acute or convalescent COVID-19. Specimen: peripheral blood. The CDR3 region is CASSPTSWAGELFF. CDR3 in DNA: TGTGCCAGCAGCCCCACTAGCTGGGCCGGGGAGCTGTTTTTT.